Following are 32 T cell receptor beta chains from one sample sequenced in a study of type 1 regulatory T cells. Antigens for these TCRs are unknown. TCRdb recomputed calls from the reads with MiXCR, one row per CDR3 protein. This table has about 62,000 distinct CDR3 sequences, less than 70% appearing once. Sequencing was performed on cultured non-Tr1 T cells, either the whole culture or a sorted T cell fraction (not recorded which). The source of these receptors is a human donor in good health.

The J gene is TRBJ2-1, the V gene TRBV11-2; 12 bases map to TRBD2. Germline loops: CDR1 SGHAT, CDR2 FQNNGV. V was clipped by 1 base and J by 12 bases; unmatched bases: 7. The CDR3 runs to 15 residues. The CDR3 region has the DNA TGTGCCAGCAGCTTAGGGCTAGCGGGAGGGTCGGGGCAGTTCTTC. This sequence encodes CASSLGLAGGSGQFF.

The chain's CDR3 is CASSLKSTYGYTF. The CDR3, as DNA: TGTGCCAGCAGCTTGAAGTCGACCTATGGCTACACCTTC. V usage is TRBV7-2 and J usage is TRBJ1-2; unclear D gene. The length of the CDR3 is 13 residues. V was shortened by 3 bases and J by 4 bases, with 9 bases between the two germline ends. CDR1 and CDR2 (germline): SGHTA, FQGNSA.

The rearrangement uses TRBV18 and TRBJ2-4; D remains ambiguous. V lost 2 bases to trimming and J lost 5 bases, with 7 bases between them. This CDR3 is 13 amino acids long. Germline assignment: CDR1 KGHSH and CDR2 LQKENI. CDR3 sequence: CASSPTEQNIQYF. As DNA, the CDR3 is TGTGCCAGCTCACCAACAGAGCAAAACATTCAGTACTTC.

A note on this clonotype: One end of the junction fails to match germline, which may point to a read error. CDR3 sequence (DNA): TGCGCCAGCAACTTGGCAGGGGCGCAGAATTCACCCCTCCACTTT. Translating it yields CASNLAGAQNSPLHF. The chain has TRBV5-1 and TRBJ1-6; possibly TRBD1 for D (6 bases). Germline CDR1 SGHRS, CDR2 YFSETQ. CDR3 length: 15 amino acids.

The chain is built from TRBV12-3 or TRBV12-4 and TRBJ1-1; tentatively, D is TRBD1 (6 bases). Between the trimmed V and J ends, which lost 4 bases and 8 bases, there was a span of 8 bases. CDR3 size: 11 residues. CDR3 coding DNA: TGTGCCAGCAGTTCGGGGGGCGAAGCTTTCTTT. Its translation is CASSSGGEAFF.

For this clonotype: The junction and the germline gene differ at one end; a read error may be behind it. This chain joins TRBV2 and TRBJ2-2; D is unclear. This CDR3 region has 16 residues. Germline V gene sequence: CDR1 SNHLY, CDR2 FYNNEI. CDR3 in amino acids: CASSELPPQNTEELFF. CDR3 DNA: TGTGCCAGCAGTGAATTACCCCCACAGAACACCGAGGAGCTGTTTTTT.

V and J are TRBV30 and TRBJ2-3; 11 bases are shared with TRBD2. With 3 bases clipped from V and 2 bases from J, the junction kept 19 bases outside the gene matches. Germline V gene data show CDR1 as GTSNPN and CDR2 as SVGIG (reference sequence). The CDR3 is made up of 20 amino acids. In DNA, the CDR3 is TGTGCCTGGAGGCCTCGCCGGGGAACCGGGACTAGCGGTAACACAGATACGCAGTATTTT. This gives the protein CAWRPRRGTGTSGNTDTQYF.

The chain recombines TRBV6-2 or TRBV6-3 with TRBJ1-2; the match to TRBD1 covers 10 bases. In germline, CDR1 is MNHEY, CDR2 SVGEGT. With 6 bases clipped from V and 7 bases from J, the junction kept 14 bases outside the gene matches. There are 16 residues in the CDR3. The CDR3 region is CASRTETGGLLVGYTF. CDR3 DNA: TGTGCCAGCAGGACCGAGACAGGGGGCCTCTTGGTTGGCTACACCTTC.

In nucleotides, the CDR3 is TGTGCCACCAGCAAGACTGGGGCCAACGTCCTGACTTTC. As protein: CATSKTGANVLTF. The chain is built from TRBV15 and TRBJ2-6, with no clear D. The V and J ends lost 4 bases and 2 bases respectively, with 3 bases between them. CDR1 and CDR2 from the germline V gene are LNHNV and YYDKDF (reference sequence). This CDR3 has 13 amino acids.

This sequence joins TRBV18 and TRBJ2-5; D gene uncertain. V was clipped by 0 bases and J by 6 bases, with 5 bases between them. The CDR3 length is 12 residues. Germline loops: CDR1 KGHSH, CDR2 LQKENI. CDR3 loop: CASSPPLQTQYF. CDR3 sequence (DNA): TGTGCCAGCTCACCACCCCTCCAGACCCAGTACTTC. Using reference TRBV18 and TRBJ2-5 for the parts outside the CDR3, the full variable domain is NAGVMQNPRHLVRRRGQEARLRCSPMKGHSHVYWYRQLPEEGLKFMVYLQKENIIDESGMPKERFSAEFPKEGPSILRIQQVVRGDSAAYFCASSPPLQTQYFGPGTRLLVL.

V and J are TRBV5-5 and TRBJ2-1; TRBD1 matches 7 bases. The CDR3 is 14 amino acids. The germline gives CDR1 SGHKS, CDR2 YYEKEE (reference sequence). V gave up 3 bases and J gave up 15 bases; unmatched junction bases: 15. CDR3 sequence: CASSWPIAGGFLFF. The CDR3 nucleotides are TGTGCCAGCAGCTGGCCTATTGCAGGGGGATTTCTGTTCTTC.

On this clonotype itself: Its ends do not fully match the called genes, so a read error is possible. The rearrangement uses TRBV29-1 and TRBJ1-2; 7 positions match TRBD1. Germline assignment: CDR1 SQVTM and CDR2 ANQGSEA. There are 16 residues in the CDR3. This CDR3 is CSVLGTVPGQAGGYAF. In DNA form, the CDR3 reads TGCAGCGTACTTGGGACCGTCCCCGGACAGGCTGGAGGCTACGCCTTC.

The CDR3 here is CSARVGEGQGLHMNTEAFF. In nucleotides, the CDR3 is TGCAGTGCTAGAGTGGGGGAAGGGCAGGGGCTTCACATGAACACTGAAGCTTTCTTT. V usage is TRBV20-1 and J usage is TRBJ1-1, with D maybe TRBD1 (6 bases). The germline CDR1 and CDR2 sequences are DFQATT and SNEGSKA (reference sequence). Deletions cut 1 base from V and 0 bases from J, with 24 bases between. The CDR3 covers 19 residues.

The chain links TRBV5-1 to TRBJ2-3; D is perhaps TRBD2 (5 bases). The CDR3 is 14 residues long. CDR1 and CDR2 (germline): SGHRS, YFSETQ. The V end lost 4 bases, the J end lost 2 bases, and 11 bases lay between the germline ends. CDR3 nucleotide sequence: TGCGCCAGCAGCCCCGGACTTACCACAGATACGCAGTATTTT. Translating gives CASSPGLTTDTQYF.

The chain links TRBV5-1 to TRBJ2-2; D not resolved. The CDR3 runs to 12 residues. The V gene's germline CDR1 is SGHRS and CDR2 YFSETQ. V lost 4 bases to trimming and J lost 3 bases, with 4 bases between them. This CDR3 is CASSTYTGELFF. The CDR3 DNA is TGCGCCAGCAGCACATACACCGGGGAGCTGTTTTTT.

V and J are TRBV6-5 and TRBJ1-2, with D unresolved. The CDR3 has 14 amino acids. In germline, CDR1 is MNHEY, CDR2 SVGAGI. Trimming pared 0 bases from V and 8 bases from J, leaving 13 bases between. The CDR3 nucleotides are TGTGCCAGCAGTTACTCGGCCGGACTCCTAGGCTACACCTTC. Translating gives CASSYSAGLLGYTF.

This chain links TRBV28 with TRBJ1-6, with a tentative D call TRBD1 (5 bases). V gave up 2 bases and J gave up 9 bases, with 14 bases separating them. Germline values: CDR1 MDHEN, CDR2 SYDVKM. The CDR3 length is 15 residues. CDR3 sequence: CASSLLRDWGSPLHF. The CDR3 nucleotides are TGTGCCAGCAGTTTACTCCGGGACTGGGGTTCACCCCTCCACTTT.

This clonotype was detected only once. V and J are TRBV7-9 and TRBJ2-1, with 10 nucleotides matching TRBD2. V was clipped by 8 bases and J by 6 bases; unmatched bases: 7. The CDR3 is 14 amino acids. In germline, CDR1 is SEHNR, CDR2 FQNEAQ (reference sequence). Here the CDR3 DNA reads TGTGCCAGCCTTGCGAGCGGGAGGGCCAATGAGCAGTTCTTC. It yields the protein CASLASGRANEQFF.

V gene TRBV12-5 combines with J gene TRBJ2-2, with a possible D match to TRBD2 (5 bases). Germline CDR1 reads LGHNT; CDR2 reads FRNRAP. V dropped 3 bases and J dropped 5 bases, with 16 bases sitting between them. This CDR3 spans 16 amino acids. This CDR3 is CASGFKPIPGTGELFF. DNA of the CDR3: TGTGCTAGTGGTTTTAAGCCGATTCCGGGGACCGGGGAGCTGTTTTTT.

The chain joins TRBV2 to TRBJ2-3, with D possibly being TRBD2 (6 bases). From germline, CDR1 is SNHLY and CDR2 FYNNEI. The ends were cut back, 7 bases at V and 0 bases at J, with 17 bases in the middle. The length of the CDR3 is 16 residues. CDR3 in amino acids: CASTQFGGTSTDTQYF. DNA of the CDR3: TGTGCCAGCACCCAGTTTGGGGGGACTAGCACAGATACGCAGTATTTT.

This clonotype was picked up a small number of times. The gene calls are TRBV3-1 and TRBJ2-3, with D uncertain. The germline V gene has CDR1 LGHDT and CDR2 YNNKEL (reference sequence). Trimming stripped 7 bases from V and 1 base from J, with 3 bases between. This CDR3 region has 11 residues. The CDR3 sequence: CASTGTDTQYF. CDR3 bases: TGTGCCAGCACCGGCACAGATACGCAGTATTTT.

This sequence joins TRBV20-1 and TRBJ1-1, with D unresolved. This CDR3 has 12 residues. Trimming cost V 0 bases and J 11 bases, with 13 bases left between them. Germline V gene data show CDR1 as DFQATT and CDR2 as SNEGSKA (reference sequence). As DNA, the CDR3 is TGCAGTGCTAGAGATCTGGGCGCGAAGGCTTTCTTT. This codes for CSARDLGAKAFF.

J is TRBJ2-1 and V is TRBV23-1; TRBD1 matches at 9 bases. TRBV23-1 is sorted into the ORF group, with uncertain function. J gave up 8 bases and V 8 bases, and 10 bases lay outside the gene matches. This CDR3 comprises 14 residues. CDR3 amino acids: CASLRDRVGHEQFF. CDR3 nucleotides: TGCGCCAGCCTCCGGGACAGGGTAGGCCATGAGCAGTTCTTC.

DNA for the CDR3: TGTGCCAGTAGTCCGGACCTCGGGATCCAAGGGGGGTATGGCTACACCTTC. Translated, it gives CASSPDLGIQGGYGYTF. V gene TRBV19 combines with J gene TRBJ1-2, with a weak D call TRBD1 (6 bases). The CDR3 runs 17 residues. Germline-derived CDR1 and CDR2 are LNHDA and SQIVND (reference sequence). The germline V and J ends were trimmed by 5 bases and 5 bases, with 24 bases remaining between them.

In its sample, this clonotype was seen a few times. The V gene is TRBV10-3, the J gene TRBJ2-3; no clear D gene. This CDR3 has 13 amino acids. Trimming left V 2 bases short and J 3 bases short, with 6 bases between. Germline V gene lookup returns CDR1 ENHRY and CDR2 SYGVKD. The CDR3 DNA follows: TGTGCCATCAGTGAGCCCAGGACAGATACGCAGTATTTT. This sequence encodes CAISEPRTDTQYF.

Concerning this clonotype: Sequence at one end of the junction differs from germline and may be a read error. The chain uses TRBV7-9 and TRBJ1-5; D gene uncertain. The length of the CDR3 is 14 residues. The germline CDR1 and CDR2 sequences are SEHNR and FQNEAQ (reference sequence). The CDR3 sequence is CANSPSNGFQPQHF. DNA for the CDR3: TGTGCCAACAGCCCCTCCAATGGTTTTCAGCCCCAGCATTTT. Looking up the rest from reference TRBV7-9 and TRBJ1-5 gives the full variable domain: DTGVSQNPRHKITKRGQNVTFRCDPISEHNRLYWYRQTLGQGPEFLTYFQNEAQLEKSRLLSDRFSAERPKGSFSTLEIQRTEQGDSAMYLCANSPSNGFQPQHFGDGTRLSIL.

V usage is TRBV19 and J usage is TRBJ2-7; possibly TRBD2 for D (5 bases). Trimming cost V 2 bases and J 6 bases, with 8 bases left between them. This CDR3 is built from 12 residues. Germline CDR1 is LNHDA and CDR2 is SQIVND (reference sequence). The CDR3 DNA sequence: TGTGCCAGTAGTATATTACGGGGCGAGCAGTACTTC. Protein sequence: CASSILRGEQYF.

The CDR3 reads CASSYLENEQFF. In DNA form, the CDR3 reads TGTGCCAGCAGTTACTTGGAAAATGAGCAGTTCTTC. The rearrangement uses TRBV6-2 or TRBV6-3 and TRBJ2-1, with no clear D. This CDR3 spans 12 amino acids. Germline loops: CDR1 MNHEY, CDR2 SVGEGT. The V and J ends lost 1 base and 7 bases respectively, with 5 bases between them.

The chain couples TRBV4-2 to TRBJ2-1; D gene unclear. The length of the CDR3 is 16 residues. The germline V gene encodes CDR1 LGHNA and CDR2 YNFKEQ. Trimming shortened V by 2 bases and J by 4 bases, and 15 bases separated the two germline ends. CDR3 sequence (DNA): TGTGCCAGCAGCCAAAACACCCTAACAACGTACAATGAGCAGTTCTTC. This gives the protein CASSQNTLTTYNEQFF.

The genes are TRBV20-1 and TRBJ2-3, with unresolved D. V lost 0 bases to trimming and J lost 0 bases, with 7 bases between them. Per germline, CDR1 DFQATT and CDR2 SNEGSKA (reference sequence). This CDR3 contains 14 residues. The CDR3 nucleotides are TGCAGTGCTAGAGATCCCGGTAGCACAGATACGCAGTATTTT. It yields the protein CSARDPGSTDTQYF.

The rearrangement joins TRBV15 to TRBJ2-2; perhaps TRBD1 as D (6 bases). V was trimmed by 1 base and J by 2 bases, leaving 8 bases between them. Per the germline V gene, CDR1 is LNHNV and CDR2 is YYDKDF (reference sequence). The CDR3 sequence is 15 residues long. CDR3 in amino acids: CATSRGGGNTGELFF. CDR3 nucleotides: TGTGCCACCAGCAGAGGAGGGGGAAACACCGGGGAGCTGTTTTTT.

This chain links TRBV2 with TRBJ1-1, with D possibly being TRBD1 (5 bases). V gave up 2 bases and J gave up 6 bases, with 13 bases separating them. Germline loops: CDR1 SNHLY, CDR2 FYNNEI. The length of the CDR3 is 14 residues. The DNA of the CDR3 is TGTGCCAGCAGTGAACAGGGCCCCAACCCTGAAGCTTTCTTT. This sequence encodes CASSEQGPNPEAFF.